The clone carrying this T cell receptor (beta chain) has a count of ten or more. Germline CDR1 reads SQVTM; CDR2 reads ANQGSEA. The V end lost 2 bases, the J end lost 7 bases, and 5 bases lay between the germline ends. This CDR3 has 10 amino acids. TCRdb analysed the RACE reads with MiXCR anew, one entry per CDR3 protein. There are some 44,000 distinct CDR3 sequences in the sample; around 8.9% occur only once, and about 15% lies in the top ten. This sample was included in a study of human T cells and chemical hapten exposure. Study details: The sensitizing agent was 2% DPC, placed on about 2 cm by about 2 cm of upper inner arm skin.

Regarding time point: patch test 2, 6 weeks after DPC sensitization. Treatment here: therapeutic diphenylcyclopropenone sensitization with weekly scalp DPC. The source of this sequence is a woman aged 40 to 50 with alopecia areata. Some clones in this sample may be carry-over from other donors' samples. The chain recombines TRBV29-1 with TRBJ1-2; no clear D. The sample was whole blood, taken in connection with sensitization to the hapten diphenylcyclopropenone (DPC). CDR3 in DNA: TGCAGCGTTGAACAGGTTGGCTACACCTTC. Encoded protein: CSVEQVGYTF.